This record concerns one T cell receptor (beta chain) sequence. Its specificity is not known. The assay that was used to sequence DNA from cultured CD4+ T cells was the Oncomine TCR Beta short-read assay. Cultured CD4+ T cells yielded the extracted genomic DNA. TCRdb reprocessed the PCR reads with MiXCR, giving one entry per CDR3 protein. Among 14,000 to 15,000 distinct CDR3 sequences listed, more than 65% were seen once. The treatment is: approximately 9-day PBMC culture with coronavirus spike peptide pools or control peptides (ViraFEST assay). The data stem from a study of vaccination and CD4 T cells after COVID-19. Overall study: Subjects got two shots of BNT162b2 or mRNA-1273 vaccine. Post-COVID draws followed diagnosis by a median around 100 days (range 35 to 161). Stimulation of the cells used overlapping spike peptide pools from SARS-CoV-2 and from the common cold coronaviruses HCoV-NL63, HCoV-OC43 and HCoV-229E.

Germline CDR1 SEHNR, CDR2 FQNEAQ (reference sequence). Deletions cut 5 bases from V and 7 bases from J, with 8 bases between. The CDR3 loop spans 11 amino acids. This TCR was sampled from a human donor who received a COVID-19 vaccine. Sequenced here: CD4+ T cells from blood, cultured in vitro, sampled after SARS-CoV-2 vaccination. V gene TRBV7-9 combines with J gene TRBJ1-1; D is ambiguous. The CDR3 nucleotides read TGTGCCAGCAGCGCCGGAGTTGAAGCTTTCTTT. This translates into CASSAGVEAFF.